The entry below describes one T cell receptor beta chain. The target antigen is unknown. Germline assignment: CDR1 WSHSY and CDR2 SAAADI. Between the trimmed V and J ends, which lost 5 bases and 5 bases, there was a span of 12 bases. The CDR3 is 14 residues long. This specimen comes from a study of neoadjuvant nivolumab and ipilimumab in lung cancer. Notes on the study in general: Only a small number of samples underwent TCR sequencing. Resected tumors had greater TCR richness and clonality than uninvolved lung. Resected-tumor TCR richness correlated positively with pretherapy blood richness. Only two of four nivolumab-treated tumors gained richness and clonality by surgery.

TCRdb's table, derived via immunoSEQ multiplex PCR, lists solely in-frame clones and lacks some. The data show 39,000 or so clones, roughly 87% seen once. This receptor was identified in an adult with non-small cell lung cancer. Sequences were derived from peripheral blood, sampled before neoadjuvant nivolumab, alone or with ipilimumab. The chain links TRBV10-2 to TRBJ2-2; D might be TRBD2 (6 bases). This chain's CDR3 is CASSQDLATGELFF. The CDR3 DNA follows: TGCGCCAGCAGTCAGGACCTAGCGACCGGGGAGCTGTTTTTT.